Shown below are 20 T cell receptor beta chains from a single sample sequenced in a study of blood T cell repertoires in COVID-19 (dated by TCRdb to 2020 to 2022). The library was obtained by the immunoSEQ multiplex PCR assay. Sourced from immuneACCESS, this table was stored by TCRdb with only in-frame sequences that have V and J called. A share of the clones is absent; for the studies checked, an unresolved V gene accounts for under half, and the remainder has no known explanation. The sample table lists around 100,000 clones, about 88% of them with a count of one. Roughly 1.4% of the sample belongs to the ten largest clones. Sequencing was carried out using peripheral blood. The receptors derive from a man aged 35-49 years with acute or convalescent COVID-19.

This clone has only one observation. The chain employs TRBV6-5 and TRBJ1-1; 10 nucleotides line up with TRBD1. The CDR3 covers 14 residues. Per the germline V gene, CDR1 is MNHEY and CDR2 is SVGAGI. V shed 6 bases and J 4 bases; nucleotides not matched to a gene: 5. The CDR3 region has the DNA TGTGCCAGCAGCCAGACAGGGGGCGTCACTGAAGCTTTCTTT. Translation: CASSQTGGVTEAFF.

The chain uses TRBV15 and TRBJ2-1; the match to TRBD2 covers 9 bases. Germline trimming cut 1 base from V and 3 bases from J; bases unmatched to any gene: 7. The CDR3 runs 17 residues. Germline V gives CDR1 LNHNV, CDR2 YYDKDF (reference sequence). The CDR3 DNA reads as TGTGCCACCAGCAGAGCGGGTAGCGGGAGAATCTACAATGAGCAGTTCTTC. Protein: CATSRAGSGRIYNEQFF.

The CDR3 reads CSVLKGGIQETQYF. As DNA, the CDR3 is TGCAGCGTCCTAAAGGGAGGAATACAGGAGACCCAGTACTTC. This chain uses TRBV29-1 with TRBJ2-5; possibly TRBD2 for D (6 bases). The germline V gene has CDR1 SQVTM and CDR2 ANQGSEA. The CDR3 has 14 residues. Trimming took 6 bases from V and 5 from J, leaving 19 bases between them. Full variable domain (missing parts from reference TRBV29-1 and TRBJ2-5): SAVISQKPSRDICQRGTSLTIQCQVDSQVTMMFWYRQQPGQSLTLIATANQGSEATYESGFVIDKFPISRPNLTFSTLTVSNMSPEDSSIYLCSVLKGGIQETQYFGPGTRLLVL.

Here the CDR3 reads CASSPSTDTQYF. The CDR3 nucleotides are TGTGCCAGCAGTCCTAGCACAGATACGCAGTATTTT. The V call is TRBV6-6, the J call TRBJ2-3; no clear D gene. The length of the CDR3 is 12 residues. Trimming cost V 5 bases and J 0 bases, with 3 bases left between them. Germline CDR1 reads MNHNY; CDR2 reads SVGAGI (reference sequence).

The J gene is TRBJ2-7, the V gene TRBV5-5; 9 bases are shared with TRBD1. CDR1 and CDR2 (germline): SGHKS, YYEKEE (reference sequence). The CDR3 runs to 14 residues. The V gene end was trimmed by 4 bases and the J gene end by 3 bases; junction bases not matched to a gene: 5. CDR3 loop: CASSHTTGGYEQYF. The DNA of the CDR3 is TGTGCCAGCAGCCACACGACAGGGGGCTACGAGCAGTACTTC. The variable domain in full, with the rest retrieved from reference TRBV5-5 and TRBJ2-7, is DAGVTQSPTHLIKTRGQQVTLRCSPISGHKSVSWYQQVLGQGPQFIFQYYEKEERGRGNFPDRFSARQFPNYSSELNVNALLLGDSALYLCASSHTTGGYEQYFGPGTRLTVT.

This rearrangement joins TRBV4-3 to TRBJ2-2; D is ambiguous. The V end was cut by 1 base, the J end by 1 base, with 16 bases between. CDR3 size: 18 residues. Germline V gene sequence: CDR1 LGHNA, CDR2 YSLEER. CDR3 DNA: TGCGCCAGCAGCCAAGGGATGGGCGAAGGCAGGAACACCGGGGAGCTGTTTTTT. Translated: CASSQGMGEGRNTGELFF.

The rearrangement uses TRBV5-1 and TRBJ2-2, with 8 bases matching TRBD2. Germline V gene data show CDR1 as SGHRS and CDR2 as YFSETQ. Germline trimming cut 5 bases from V and 2 bases from J; bases unmatched to any gene: 5. The CDR3 has 15 amino acids. This CDR3 is CASRILAENTGELFF. CDR3 sequence (DNA): TGCGCCAGCAGGATACTAGCGGAAAACACCGGGGAGCTGTTTTTT.

The J gene is TRBJ2-7, the V gene TRBV28, with D possibly TRBD1 on 6 matching bases. Trimming took off 6 bases at V and 6 bases at J, with 21 bases between the two ends. This CDR3 is built from 15 residues. Germline-derived CDR1 and CDR2 are MDHEN and SYDVKM. CDR3 in amino acids: CASRGGIRALSEQYF. The CDR3, as DNA: TGTGCCAGCAGAGGGGGAATTAGGGCGTTGAGCGAGCAGTACTTC.

The V call is TRBV11-2, the J call TRBJ2-5, with D perhaps TRBD2 (6 bases). Germline V gives CDR1 SGHAT, CDR2 FQNNGV. This CDR3 region has 16 residues. Trimming shortened V by 2 bases and J by 2 bases, and 15 bases separated the two germline ends. The CDR3 sequence: CASSLNPAGRQETQYF. The CDR3 DNA follows: TGTGCCAGCAGCTTAAATCCCGCAGGGAGGCAAGAGACCCAGTACTTC.

The chain joins TRBV7-2 to TRBJ1-5; 9 bases are a match to TRBD1. Germline values: CDR1 SGHTA, CDR2 FQGNSA. This CDR3 contains 17 residues. V dropped 5 bases and J dropped 7; count of bases not matched to a gene: 15. The CDR3 region is CASSLRGTGRVRQPQHF. As DNA, the CDR3 is TGTGCCAGCAGCCTTAGAGGGACAGGGAGGGTCAGGCAGCCCCAGCATTTT.

The chain recombines TRBV5-5 with TRBJ2-7, with a weak D call TRBD1 (6 bases). This CDR3 spans 13 amino acids. Trimming pared 2 bases from V and 4 bases from J, leaving 10 bases between. The germline V gene encodes CDR1 SGHKS and CDR2 YYEKEE (reference sequence). DNA for the CDR3: TGTGCCAGCAGCTTCGGGACATTTTACGAGCAGTACTTC. This codes for CASSFGTFYEQYF.

The chain is built from TRBV7-2 and TRBJ1-6; D is perhaps TRBD1 (6 bases). Germline CDR1 reads SGHTA; CDR2 reads FQGNSA. Trimming left V 4 bases short and J 7 bases short, with 11 bases between. The CDR3 loop spans 14 amino acids. For the CDR3, the DNA is TGTGCCAGCAGCTACAGGGACACGAATTCACCCCTCCACTTT. As protein: CASSYRDTNSPLHF.

V is TRBV4-2 and J is TRBJ2-3; 10 bases align to TRBD2. V was clipped by 2 bases and J by 1 base; unmatched bases: 9. Germline CDR1 is LGHNA and CDR2 is YNFKEQ. The CDR3 is made up of 18 amino acids. The CDR3 nucleotides read TGTGCCAGCAGCCAATGGAGGACTAGCGGAGAAGGCACAGATACGCAGTATTTT. This gives the protein CASSQWRTSGEGTDTQYF.

The V and J genes are TRBV5-1 and TRBJ2-5, with D perhaps TRBD2 (6 bases). The CDR3 runs 14 residues. V was trimmed by 3 bases and J by 5 bases, leaving 14 bases between them. The germline gives CDR1 SGHRS, CDR2 YFSETQ. CDR3 coding DNA: TGCGCCAGCAGCTGGGCCGGGAGTGCGGAGACCCAGTACTTC. Its translation: CASSWAGSAETQYF. The full variable domain, its missing parts supplied by reference TRBV5-1 and TRBJ2-5, is KAGVTQTPRYLIKTRGQQVTLSCSPISGHRSVSWYQQTPGQGLQFLFEYFSETQRNKGNFPGRFSGRQFSNSRSEMNVSTLELGDSALYLCASSWAGSAETQYFGPGTRLLVL.

The gene calls are TRBV6-6 and TRBJ2-4; a possible D gene is TRBD2 (6 bases). Trimming removed 5 bases from V and 0 bases from J, with 14 bases in between. Looked up from germline, CDR1 is MNHNY and CDR2 is SVGAGI (reference sequence). This CDR3 is built from 16 residues. The CDR3 loop reads CASSRLDILAKNIQYF. The CDR3 DNA reads TGTGCCAGCAGTCGACTAGATATACTAGCCAAAAACATTCAGTACTTC.

The chain uses TRBV7-3 and TRBJ2-2; 8 positions match TRBD2. V gave up 2 bases and J gave up 0 bases; unmatched junction bases: 2. The CDR3 spans 16 residues. Per the germline V gene, CDR1 is SGHTA and CDR2 is FQGTGA. CDR3 bases: TGTGCCAGCAGCTTAGGCGGGGGGCCGAACACCGGGGAGCTGTTTTTT. Its protein is CASSLGGGPNTGELFF.

The DNA for the CDR3 is TGTGCCAGCCGTCGCGGCGGCGAAAAACTGTTTTTT. It translates to CASRRGGEKLFF. The J gene is TRBJ1-4, the V gene TRBV5-6; D not certain. The CDR3 extends over 12 amino acids. With 7 bases removed from V and 8 bases from J, the gap between germline ends came to 12 bases. Germline-derived CDR1 and CDR2 are SGHDT and YYEEEE.

This chain joins TRBV19 and TRBJ1-6; 8 bases agree with TRBD1. Trimming took 6 bases from V and 7 from J; bases not matched to a gene: 2. CDR3 length: 13 amino acids. Germline CDR1 is LNHDA and CDR2 is SQIVND (reference sequence). The CDR3 reads CASRDRENSPLHF. In DNA, the CDR3 is TGTGCCAGTAGGGACAGGGAAAATTCACCCCTCCACTTT.

V usage is TRBV9 and J usage is TRBJ2-5, with TRBD2 identical over 8 bases. This CDR3 comprises 16 residues. The ends lost 0 bases at V and 5 bases at J; junction bases unmatched: 9. Germline assignment: CDR1 SGDLS and CDR2 YYNGEE. The CDR3 spells CASSVGNGGAKETQYF. The CDR3 nucleotides are TGTGCCAGCAGCGTAGGAAACGGGGGGGCGAAGGAGACCCAGTACTTC.

On this clone itself: At one of its ends the junction is not consistent with the germline gene, which may arise from a read error. This chain uses TRBV5-1 with TRBJ2-3; 8 bases are shared with TRBD1. The CDR3 spans 20 residues. Germline loops: CDR1 SGHRS, CDR2 YFSETQ. The CDR3 region is CASSLRYIGRTGSPTDTQYF. DNA of the CDR3: TGCGCCAGTAGCTTGCGATACATAGGAAGGACAGGGAGTCCCACAGATACGCAGTATTTT. Full variable domain (rest looked up from reference TRBV5-1 and TRBJ2-3): KAGVTQTPRYLIKTRGQQVTLSCSPISGHRSVSWYQQTPGQGLQFLFEYFSETQRNKGNFPGRFSGRQFSNSRSEMNVSTLELGDSALYLCASSLRYIGRTGSPTDTQYFGPGTRLTVL.